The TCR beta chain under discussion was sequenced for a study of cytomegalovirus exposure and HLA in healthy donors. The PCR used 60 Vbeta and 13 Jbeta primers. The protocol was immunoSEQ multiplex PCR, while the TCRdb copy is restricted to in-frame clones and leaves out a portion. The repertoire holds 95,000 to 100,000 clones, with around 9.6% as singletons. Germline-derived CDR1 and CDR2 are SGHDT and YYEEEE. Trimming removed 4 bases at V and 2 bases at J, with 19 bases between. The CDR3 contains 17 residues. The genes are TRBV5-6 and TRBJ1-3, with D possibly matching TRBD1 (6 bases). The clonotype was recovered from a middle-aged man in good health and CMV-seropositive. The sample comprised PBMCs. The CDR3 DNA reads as TGTGCCAGCAGCCCGAGGGGGAGGGCTGGGACTGGAAACACCATATATTTT. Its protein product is CASSPRGRAGTGNTIYF.